The 15 T cell receptor beta chains given below trace back to one sample, sequenced in a study of monozygotic twins with inflammatory bowel disease. From the 5' RACE reads, TCRdb lists one entry per CDR3 protein and no DNA. The sample holds about 450,000 distinct CDR3 sequences. Sequenced material: blood. The receptors were gathered from a human donor with ulcerative colitis or Crohn's disease, or a healthy co-twin of an affected twin (not recorded which).

V and J are TRBV29-1 and TRBJ1-2; the D call from TCRdb, TRBD1, cannot be confirmed without DNA. The CDR3 extends over 13 amino acids. Germline V gene sequence: CDR1 SQVTM, CDR2 ANQGSEA. The CDR3 protein is CSVALAGFGGYTF. The full variable domain, with the rest looked up from reference TRBV29-1 and TRBJ1-2, is SAVISQKPSRDICQRGTSLTIQCQVDSQVTMMFWYRQQPGQSLTLIATANQGSEATYESGFVIDKFPISRPNLTFSTLTVSNMSPEDSSIYLCSVALAGFGGYTFGSGTRLTVV.

This chain links TRBV20-1 with TRBJ1-5; TCRdb's D call of TRBD1 is untestable without DNA. The length of the CDR3 is 14 residues. CDR1 is DFQATT, CDR2 SNEGSKA, per germline (reference sequence). The CDR3 here is CSARETVFNQPQHF.

The chain employs TRBV15 and TRBJ2-3; there is no DNA to check the TCRdb D call of TRBD2. Germline assignment: CDR1 LNHNV and CDR2 YYDKDF (reference sequence). The CDR3 length is 15 residues. The CDR3 here is CATSREVWEGDTQYF.

The chain has TRBV5-1 and TRBJ2-3; no DNA is available, so the TRBD1 call from TCRdb remains unchecked. Per germline, CDR1 SGHRS and CDR2 YFSETQ. The CDR3 is 14 residues long. This CDR3 is CASSPQGGSDTQYF.

The chain is built from TRBV7-2 and TRBJ1-5; the D gene TCRdb calls, TRBD1, cannot be checked with no DNA. This CDR3 contains 15 residues. In germline, CDR1 is SGHTA, CDR2 FQGNSA. The CDR3 region is CASSSDSSSNQPQHF.

The chain combines TRBV11-1 with TRBJ1-6; with no DNA, the TCRdb D assignment of TRBD1 cannot be verified. In germline, CDR1 is SGHAT, CDR2 FQDESV (reference sequence). The CDR3 is 19 amino acids. The chain's CDR3 is CASSFTGDEIATYNSPLHF.

The genes are TRBV6-1 and TRBJ2-1; TCRdb names TRBD2, which stays unverified in the absence of DNA. The germline V gene has CDR1 MNHNS and CDR2 SASEGT. The CDR3 length is 13 residues. The chain's CDR3 is CAATRRGENEQFF.

This sequence joins TRBV6-6 and TRBJ1-2. This CDR3 spans 12 amino acids. Germline V lookup: CDR1 MNHNY, CDR2 SVGAGI (reference sequence). The CDR3 spells CASVDSSRGYTF.

The V gene is TRBV5-1, the J gene TRBJ2-1; checking the TCRdb D call of TRBD2 is not possible without DNA. Germline values: CDR1 SGHRS, CDR2 YFSETQ. CDR3 length equals 15 residues. CDR3 residues: CASSLVASGGNEQFF.

The J gene is TRBJ2-2, the V gene TRBV4-2; TCRdb proposes TRBD2, but this gene call is untestable without DNA. This CDR3 has 17 residues. Germline V gene data show CDR1 as LGHNA and CDR2 as YNFKEQ. The CDR3 sequence is CASSHTGTALPTGELFF.

The CDR3 loop is CSVEEVSNTEAFF. The rearrangement joins TRBV29-1 to TRBJ1-1. This CDR3 contains 13 residues. Germline V gene data show CDR1 as SQVTM and CDR2 as ANQGSEA.

The CDR3: CASSSPQKDNEQFF. The V gene is TRBV12-3 or TRBV12-4, the J gene TRBJ2-1; there is no DNA to check the TCRdb D call of TRBD1. The CDR3 runs to 14 residues.

This sequence joins TRBV5-1 and TRBJ1-3. The V gene's germline CDR1 is SGHRS and CDR2 YFSETQ. This CDR3 spans 16 amino acids. The CDR3 loop reads CASSLATVLSGNTIYF.

The V gene is TRBV6-5, the J gene TRBJ1-2; TCRdb calls TRBD1, which cannot be checked without DNA. CDR3 length: 15 amino acids. Germline loops: CDR1 MNHEY, CDR2 SVGAGI. CDR3 region: CASSLRGTDLYGYTF.

V gene TRBV10-3 combines with J gene TRBJ1-5; TCRdb indicates TRBD1, and absent DNA this call remains unverified. The length of the CDR3 is 17 residues. CDR1 and CDR2 (germline): ENHRY, SYGVKD. The CDR3 loop is CAISATPGGSGNQPQHF.